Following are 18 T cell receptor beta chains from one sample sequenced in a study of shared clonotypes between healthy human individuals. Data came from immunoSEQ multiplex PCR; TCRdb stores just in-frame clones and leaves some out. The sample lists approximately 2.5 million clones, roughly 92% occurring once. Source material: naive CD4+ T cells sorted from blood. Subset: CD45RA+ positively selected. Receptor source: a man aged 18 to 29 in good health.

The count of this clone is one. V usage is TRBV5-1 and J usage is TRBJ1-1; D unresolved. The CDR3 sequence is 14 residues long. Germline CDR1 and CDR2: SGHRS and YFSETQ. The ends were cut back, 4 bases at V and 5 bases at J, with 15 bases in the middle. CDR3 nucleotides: TGCGCCAGCAGCCCCTTCCAGACGTCGACTGAAGCTTTCTTT. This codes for CASSPFQTSTEAFF.

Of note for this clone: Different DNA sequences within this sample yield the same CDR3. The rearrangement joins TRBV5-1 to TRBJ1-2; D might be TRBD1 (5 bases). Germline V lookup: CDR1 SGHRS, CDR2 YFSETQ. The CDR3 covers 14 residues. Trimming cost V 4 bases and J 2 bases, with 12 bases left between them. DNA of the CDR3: TGCGCCAGCAGCCCGGGGGGAGTCAACTATGGCTACACCTTC. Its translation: CASSPGGVNYGYTF. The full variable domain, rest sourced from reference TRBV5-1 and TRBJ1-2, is KAGVTQTPRYLIKTRGQQVTLSCSPISGHRSVSWYQQTPGQGLQFLFEYFSETQRNKGNFPGRFSGRQFSNSRSEMNVSTLELGDSALYLCASSPGGVNYGYTFGSGTRLTVV.

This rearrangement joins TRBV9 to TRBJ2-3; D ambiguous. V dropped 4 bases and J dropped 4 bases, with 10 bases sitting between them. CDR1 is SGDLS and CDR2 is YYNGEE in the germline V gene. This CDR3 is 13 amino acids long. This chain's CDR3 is CASSPQTADTQYF. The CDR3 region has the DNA TGTGCCAGCAGCCCGCAAACTGCAGATACGCAGTATTTT.

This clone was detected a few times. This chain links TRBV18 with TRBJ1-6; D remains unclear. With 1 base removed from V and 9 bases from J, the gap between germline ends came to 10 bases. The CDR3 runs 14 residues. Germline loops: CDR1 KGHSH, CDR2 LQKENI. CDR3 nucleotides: TGTGCCAGCTCACCACAGGGCTTGGGTTCACCCCTCCACTTT. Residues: CASSPQGLGSPLHF. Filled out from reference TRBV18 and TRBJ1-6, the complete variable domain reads NAGVMQNPRHLVRRRGQEARLRCSPMKGHSHVYWYRQLPEEGLKFMVYLQKENIIDESGMPKERFSAEFPKEGPSILRIQQVVRGDSAAYFCASSPQGLGSPLHFGNGTRLTVT.

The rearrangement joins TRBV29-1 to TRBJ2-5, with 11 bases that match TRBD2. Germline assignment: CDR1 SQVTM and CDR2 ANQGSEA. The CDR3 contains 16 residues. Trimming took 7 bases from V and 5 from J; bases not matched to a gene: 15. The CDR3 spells CSAQGVAGGPRETQYF. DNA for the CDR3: TGCAGCGCACAGGGGGTAGCGGGAGGGCCTCGGGAGACCCAGTACTTC.

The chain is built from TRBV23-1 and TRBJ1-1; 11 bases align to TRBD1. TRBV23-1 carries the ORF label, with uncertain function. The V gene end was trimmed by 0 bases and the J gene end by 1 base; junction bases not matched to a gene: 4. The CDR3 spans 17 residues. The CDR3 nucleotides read TGCGCCAGCAGTCAATCGTGGACAGGGGGCTGGAACACTGAAGCTTTCTTT. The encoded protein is CASSQSWTGGWNTEAFF.

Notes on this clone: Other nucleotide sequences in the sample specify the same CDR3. CDR3 sequence: CASSRTGNEQFF. CDR3 in DNA: TGTGCCAGCTCGCGGACGGGCAATGAGCAGTTCTTC. The V and J genes are TRBV18 and TRBJ2-1; D is undetermined. Germline lookup yields CDR1 KGHSH and CDR2 LQKENI. V was clipped by 6 bases and J by 6 bases, with 9 bases between them. The CDR3 is 12 amino acids.

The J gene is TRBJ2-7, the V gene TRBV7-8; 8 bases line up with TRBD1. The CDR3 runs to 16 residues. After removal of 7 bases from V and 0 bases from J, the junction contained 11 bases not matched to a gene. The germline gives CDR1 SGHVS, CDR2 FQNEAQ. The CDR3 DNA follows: TGTGCCAGCACCCCGTTAACAGGGGGGAACTCCTACGAGCAGTACTTC. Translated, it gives CASTPLTGGNSYEQYF.

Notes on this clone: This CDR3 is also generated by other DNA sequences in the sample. The CDR3 loop reads CASSLVGETQYF. The CDR3 DNA follows: TGTGCCAGCAGCCTAGTGGGAGAGACCCAGTACTTC. V and J are TRBV7-6 and TRBJ2-5; D is uncertain. Germline V gives CDR1 SGHVS, CDR2 FNYEAQ. V lost 5 bases, J lost 4 bases, and 8 bases lay in between. CDR3 size: 12 residues.

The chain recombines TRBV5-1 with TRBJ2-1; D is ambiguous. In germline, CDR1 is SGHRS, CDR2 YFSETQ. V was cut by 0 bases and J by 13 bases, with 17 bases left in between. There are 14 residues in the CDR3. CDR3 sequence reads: CASSLVLAATTQFF. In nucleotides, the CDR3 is TGCGCCAGCAGCTTGGTGTTAGCAGCAACCACACAGTTCTTC.

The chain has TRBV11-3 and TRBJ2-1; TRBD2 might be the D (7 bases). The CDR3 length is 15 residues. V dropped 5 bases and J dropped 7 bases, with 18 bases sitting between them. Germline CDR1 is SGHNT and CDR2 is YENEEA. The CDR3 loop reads CASSPSGGLINEQFF. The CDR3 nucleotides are TGTGCCAGCAGCCCCTCGGGGGGCCTGATAAATGAGCAGTTCTTC.

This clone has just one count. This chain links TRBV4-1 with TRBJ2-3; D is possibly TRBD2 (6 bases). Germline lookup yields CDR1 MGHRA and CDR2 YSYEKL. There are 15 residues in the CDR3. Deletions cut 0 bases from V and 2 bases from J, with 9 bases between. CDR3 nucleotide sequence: TGCGCCAGCAGCCAAGATCCGGGACTCACAGATACGCAGTATTTT. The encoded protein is CASSQDPGLTDTQYF.

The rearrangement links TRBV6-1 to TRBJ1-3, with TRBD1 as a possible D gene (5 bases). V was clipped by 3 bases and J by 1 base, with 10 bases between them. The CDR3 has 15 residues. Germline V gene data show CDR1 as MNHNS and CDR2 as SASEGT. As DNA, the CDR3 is TGTGCCAGCAGTGATGTAGGACATTCTGGAAACACCATATATTTT. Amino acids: CASSDVGHSGNTIYF.

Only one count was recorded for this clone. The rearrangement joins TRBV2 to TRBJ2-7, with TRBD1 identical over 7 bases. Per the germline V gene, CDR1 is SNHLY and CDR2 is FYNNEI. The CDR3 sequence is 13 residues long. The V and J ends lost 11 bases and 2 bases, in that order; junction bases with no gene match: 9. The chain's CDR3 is CAVEVGQTYEQYF. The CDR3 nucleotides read TGTGCCGTAGAGGTGGGACAGACCTACGAGCAGTACTTC.

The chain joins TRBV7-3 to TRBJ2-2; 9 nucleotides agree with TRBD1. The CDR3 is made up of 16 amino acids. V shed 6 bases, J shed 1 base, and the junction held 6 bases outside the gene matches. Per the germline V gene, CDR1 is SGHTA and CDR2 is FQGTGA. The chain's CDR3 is CASRTPGQGNTGELFF. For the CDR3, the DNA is TGTGCCAGCAGAACACCGGGACAGGGGAACACCGGGGAGCTGTTTTTT. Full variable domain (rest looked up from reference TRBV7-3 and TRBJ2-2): GAGVSQTPSNKVTEKGKYVELRCDPISGHTALYWYRQSLGQGPEFLIYFQGTGAADDSGLPNDRFFAVRPEGSVSTLKIQRTERGDSAVYLCASRTPGQGNTGELFFGEGSRLTVL.

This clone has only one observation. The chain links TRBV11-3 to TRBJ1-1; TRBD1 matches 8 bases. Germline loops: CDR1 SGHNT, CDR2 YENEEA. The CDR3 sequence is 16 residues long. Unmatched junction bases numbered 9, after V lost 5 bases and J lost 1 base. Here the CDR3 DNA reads TGTGCCAGCAGCCCAGGACAGGGCAAAAGGAACACTGAAGCTTTCTTT. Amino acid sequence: CASSPGQGKRNTEAFF.

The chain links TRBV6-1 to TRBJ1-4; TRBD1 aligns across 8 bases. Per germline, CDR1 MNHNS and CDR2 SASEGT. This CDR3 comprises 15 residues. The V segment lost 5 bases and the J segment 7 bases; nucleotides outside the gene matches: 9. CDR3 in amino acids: CASSLTGGFGEKLFF. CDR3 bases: TGTGCCAGCAGTTTAACAGGGGGGTTCGGTGAAAAACTGTTTTTT.

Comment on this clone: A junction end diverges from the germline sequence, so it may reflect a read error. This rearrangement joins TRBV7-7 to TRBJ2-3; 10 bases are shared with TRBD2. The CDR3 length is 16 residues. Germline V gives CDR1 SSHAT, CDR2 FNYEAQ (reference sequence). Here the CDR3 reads CASSPGAGGGPDTQYF. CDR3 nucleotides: TGTGCTAGCAGCCCCGGAGCGGGAGGGGGCCCAGATACGCAGTATTTT.